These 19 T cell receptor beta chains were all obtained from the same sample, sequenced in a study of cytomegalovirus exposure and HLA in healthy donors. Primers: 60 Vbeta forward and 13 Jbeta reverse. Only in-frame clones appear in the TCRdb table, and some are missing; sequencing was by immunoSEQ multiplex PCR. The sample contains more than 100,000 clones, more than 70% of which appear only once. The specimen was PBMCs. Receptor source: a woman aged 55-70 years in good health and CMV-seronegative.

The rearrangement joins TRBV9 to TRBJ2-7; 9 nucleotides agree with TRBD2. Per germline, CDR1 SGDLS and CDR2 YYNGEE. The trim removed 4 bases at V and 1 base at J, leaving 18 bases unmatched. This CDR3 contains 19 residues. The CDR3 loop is CASSNSRGEAGGRSYEQYF. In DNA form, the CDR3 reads TGTGCCAGCAGCAATAGTAGGGGGGAAGCGGGAGGAAGGTCCTACGAGCAGTACTTC. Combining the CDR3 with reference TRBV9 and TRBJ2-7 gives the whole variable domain DSGVTQTPKHLITATGQRVTLRCSPRSGDLSVYWYQQSLDQGLQFLIQYYNGEERAKGNILERFSAQQFPDLHSELNLSSLELGDSALYFCASSNSRGEAGGRSYEQYFGPGTRLTVT.

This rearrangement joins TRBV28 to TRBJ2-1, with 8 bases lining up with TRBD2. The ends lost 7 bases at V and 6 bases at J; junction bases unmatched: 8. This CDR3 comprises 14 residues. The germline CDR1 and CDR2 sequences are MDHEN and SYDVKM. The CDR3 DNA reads TGTGCCAGCACCATCGGGGGGGCCGGCAATGAGCAGTTCTTC. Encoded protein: CASTIGGAGNEQFF.

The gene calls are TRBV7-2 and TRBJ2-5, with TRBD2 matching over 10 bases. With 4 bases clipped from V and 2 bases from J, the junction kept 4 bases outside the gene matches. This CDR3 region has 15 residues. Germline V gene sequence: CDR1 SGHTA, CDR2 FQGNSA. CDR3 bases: TGTGCCAGCAGCTCACTAGCGGGGCCACAAGAGACCCAGTACTTC. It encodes CASSSLAGPQETQYF. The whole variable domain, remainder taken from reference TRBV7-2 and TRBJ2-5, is GAGVSQSPSNKVTEKGKDVELRCDPISGHTALYWYRQSLGQGLEFLIYFQGNSAPDKSGLPSDRFSAERTGGSVSTLTIQRTQQEDSAVYLCASSSLAGPQETQYFGPGTRLLVL.

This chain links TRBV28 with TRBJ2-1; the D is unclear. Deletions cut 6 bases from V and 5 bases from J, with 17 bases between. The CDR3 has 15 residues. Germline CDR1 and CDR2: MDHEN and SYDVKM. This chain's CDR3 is CASSLPPLEDNEQFF. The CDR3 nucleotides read TGTGCCAGCAGCCTTCCGCCCTTAGAGGACAATGAGCAGTTCTTC.

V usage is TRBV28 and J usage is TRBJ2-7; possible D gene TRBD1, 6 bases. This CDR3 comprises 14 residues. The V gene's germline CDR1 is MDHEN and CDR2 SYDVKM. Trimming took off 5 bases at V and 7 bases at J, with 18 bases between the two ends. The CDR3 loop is CASSLAQGLYEQYF. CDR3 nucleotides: TGTGCCAGCAGTCTAGCCCAGGGGTTGTATGAGCAGTACTTC.

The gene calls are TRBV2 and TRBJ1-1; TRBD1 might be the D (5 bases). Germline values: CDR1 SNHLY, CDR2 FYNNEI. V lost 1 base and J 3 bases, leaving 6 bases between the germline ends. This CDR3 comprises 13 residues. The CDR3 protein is CASSEVGDTEAFF. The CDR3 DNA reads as TGTGCCAGCAGTGAAGTAGGGGACACTGAAGCTTTCTTT.

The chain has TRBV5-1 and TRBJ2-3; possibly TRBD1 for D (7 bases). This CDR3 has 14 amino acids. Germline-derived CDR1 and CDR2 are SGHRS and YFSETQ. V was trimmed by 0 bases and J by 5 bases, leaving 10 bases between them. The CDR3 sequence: CASSLAGGQDTQYF. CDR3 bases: TGCGCCAGCAGCTTGGCAGGGGGGCAAGATACGCAGTATTTT.

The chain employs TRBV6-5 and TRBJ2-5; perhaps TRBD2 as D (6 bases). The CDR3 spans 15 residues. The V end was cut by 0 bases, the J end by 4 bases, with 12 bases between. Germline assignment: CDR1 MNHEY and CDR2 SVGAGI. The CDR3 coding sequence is TGTGCCAGCAGTTACTCTGATGGTAGCGGAGAGACCCAGTACTTC. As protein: CASSYSDGSGETQYF.

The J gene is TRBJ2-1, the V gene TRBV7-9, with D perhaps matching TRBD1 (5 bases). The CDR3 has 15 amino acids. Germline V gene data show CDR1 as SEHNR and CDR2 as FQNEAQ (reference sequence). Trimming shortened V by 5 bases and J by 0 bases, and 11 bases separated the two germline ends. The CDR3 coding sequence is TGTGCCAGCAGCGCCCGACAGAGCTCCTACAATGAGCAGTTCTTC. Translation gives CASSARQSSYNEQFF.

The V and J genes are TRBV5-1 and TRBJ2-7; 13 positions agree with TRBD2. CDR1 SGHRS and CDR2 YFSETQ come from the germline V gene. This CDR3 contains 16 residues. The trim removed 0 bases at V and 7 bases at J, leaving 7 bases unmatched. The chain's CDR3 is CASSLGGLAGAEEQYF. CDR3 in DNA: TGCGCCAGCAGCTTGGGAGGACTAGCGGGAGCTGAAGAGCAGTACTTC.

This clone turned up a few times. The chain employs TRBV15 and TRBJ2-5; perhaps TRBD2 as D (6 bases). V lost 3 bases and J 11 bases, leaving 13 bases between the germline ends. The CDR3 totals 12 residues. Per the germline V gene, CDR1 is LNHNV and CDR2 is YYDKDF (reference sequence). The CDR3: CATSSRSGEQYF. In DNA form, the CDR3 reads TGTGCCACCAGCAGTCGGTCGGGGGAGCAGTACTTC. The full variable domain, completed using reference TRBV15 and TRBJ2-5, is DAMVIQNPRYQVTQFGKPVTLSCSQTLNHNVMYWYQQKSSQAPKLLFHYYDKDFNNEADTPDNFQSRRPNTSFCFLDIRSPGLGDTAMYLCATSSRSGEQYFGPGTRLLVL.

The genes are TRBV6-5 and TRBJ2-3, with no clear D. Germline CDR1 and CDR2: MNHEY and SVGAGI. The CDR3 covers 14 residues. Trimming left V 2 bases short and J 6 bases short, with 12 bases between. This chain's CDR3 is CASSYGQIWDTQYF. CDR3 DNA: TGTGCCAGCAGTTACGGCCAGATTTGGGATACGCAGTATTTT.

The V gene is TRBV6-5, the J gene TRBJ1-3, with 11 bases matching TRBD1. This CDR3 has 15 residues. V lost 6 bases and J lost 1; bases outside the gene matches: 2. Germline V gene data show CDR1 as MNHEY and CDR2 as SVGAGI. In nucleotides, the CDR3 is TGTGCCAGCAGACGGGACAGGGGGTCTGGAAACACCATATATTTT. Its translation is CASRRDRGSGNTIYF.

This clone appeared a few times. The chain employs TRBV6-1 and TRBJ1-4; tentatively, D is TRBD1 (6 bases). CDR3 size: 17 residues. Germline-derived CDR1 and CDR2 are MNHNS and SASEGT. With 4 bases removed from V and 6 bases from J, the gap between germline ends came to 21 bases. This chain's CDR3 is CASSARGGAASYEKLFF. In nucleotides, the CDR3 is TGTGCCAGCAGTGCCCGAGGGGGAGCCGCTTCGTATGAAAAACTGTTTTTT.

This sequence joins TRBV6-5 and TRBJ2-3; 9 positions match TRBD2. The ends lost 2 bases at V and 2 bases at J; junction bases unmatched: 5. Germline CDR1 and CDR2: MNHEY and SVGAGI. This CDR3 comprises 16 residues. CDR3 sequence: CASSYLAGGDTDTQYF. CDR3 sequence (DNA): TGTGCCAGCAGTTACCTGGCGGGAGGGGACACAGATACGCAGTATTTT.

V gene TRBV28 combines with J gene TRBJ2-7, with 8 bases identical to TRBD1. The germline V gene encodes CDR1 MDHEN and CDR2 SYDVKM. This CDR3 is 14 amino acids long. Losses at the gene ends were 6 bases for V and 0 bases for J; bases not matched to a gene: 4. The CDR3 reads CASSSGTGSYEQYF. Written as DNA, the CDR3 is TGTGCCAGCAGCTCCGGGACAGGCTCCTACGAGCAGTACTTC.

The CDR3 loop reads CASSLVGGGWAEQYF. The CDR3 DNA is TGTGCCAGCAGCTTAGTGGGGGGTGGTTGGGCCGAGCAGTACTTC. The V call is TRBV7-8, the J call TRBJ2-5, with D possibly TRBD2 on 6 matching bases. The J call may be mistaken, given a closer DNA end match to TRBJ2-7. CDR1 is SGHVS and CDR2 is FQNEAQ in the germline V gene. The CDR3 contains 15 residues.

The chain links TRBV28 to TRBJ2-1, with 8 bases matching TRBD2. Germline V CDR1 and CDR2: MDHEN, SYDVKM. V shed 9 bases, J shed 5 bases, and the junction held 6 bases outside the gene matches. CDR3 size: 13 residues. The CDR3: CASTSGLNNEQFF. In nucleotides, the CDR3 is TGTGCCAGTACTAGCGGTTTAAACAATGAGCAGTTCTTC.

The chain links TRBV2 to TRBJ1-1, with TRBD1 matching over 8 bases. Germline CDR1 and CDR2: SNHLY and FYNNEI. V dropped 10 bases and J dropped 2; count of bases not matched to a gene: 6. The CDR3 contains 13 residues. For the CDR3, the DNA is TGTGCCAACAACAGGGGGGGCAACACTGAAGCTTTCTTT. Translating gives CANNRGGNTEAFF.